The 10 T cell receptor beta chains in this list originate from one sample, sequenced in a study of cytomegalovirus exposure and HLA in healthy donors. With 60 Vbeta and 13 Jbeta primers, the PCR was carried out. Profiled with immunoSEQ multiplex PCR; TCRdb holds only in-frame clones, not every one. The sample shows about 130,000 clones, around three quarters of them seen only once. The material sequenced was PBMCs. Receptors originate from a man aged 25-45 years in good health and CMV-seropositive.

CDR3 loop: CASSEGDSSEKLFF. Written as DNA, the CDR3 is TGTGCCAGCAGTGAAGGTGACAGTTCGGAAAAACTGTTTTTT. The chain combines TRBV6-1 with TRBJ1-4, with D perhaps TRBD1 (5 bases). This CDR3 is built from 14 residues. Germline V gene lookup returns CDR1 MNHNS and CDR2 SASEGT. Trimming left V 1 base short and J 8 bases short, with 11 bases between.

The rearrangement links TRBV5-6 to TRBJ1-2; the match to TRBD1 covers 7 bases. CDR1 is SGHDT, CDR2 YYEEEE, per germline. V dropped 0 bases and J dropped 8; count of bases not matched to a gene: 10. This CDR3 is 15 amino acids long. The CDR3 region is CASSLGTGSMEGYTF. For the CDR3, the DNA is TGTGCCAGCAGCTTGGGGACAGGATCGATGGAGGGCTACACCTTC.

This clone was seen only a few times. V gene TRBV29-1 combines with J gene TRBJ2-5; D remains ambiguous. The germline V and J ends were trimmed by 5 bases and 2 bases, with 12 bases remaining between them. The CDR3 contains 13 residues. Germline assignment: CDR1 SQVTM and CDR2 ANQGSEA. As DNA, the CDR3 is TGCAGCGTTTCTCCCCTAGTACAAGAGACCCAGTACTTC. Residues: CSVSPLVQETQYF.

The CDR3 DNA reads as TGTGCCAGTACCCCGGGACAGAGGCAGCCCCAGCATTTT. It specifies CASTPGQRQPQHF. The chain links TRBV19 to TRBJ1-5; 7 nucleotides match TRBD1. V shed 7 bases and J 7 bases; nucleotides not matched to a gene: 7. The CDR3 runs to 13 residues. Per the germline V gene, CDR1 is LNHDA and CDR2 is SQIVND (reference sequence).

J is TRBJ2-2 and V is TRBV5-1; 10 bases align to TRBD1. This CDR3 spans 17 amino acids. The V gene's germline CDR1 is SGHRS and CDR2 YFSETQ. Trimming took 2 bases from V and 6 from J; bases not matched to a gene: 10. CDR3 bases: TGCGCCAGCAGCTTATTCCCGGGACAGGGGTTCGCCGGGGAGCTGTTTTTT. Translated, it gives CASSLFPGQGFAGELFF. The full variable domain, rest sourced from reference TRBV5-1 and TRBJ2-2, is KAGVTQTPRYLIKTRGQQVTLSCSPISGHRSVSWYQQTPGQGLQFLFEYFSETQRNKGNFPGRFSGRQFSNSRSEMNVSTLELGDSALYLCASSLFPGQGFAGELFFGEGSRLTVL.

The chain employs TRBV4-1 and TRBJ2-7; 7 bases align to TRBD1. Looked up from germline, CDR1 is MGHRA and CDR2 is YSYEKL. This CDR3 region has 15 residues. Trimming took 2 bases from V and 4 from J; bases not matched to a gene: 8. The CDR3 DNA reads as TGCGCCAGCAGCCAATCGGGCAGGGGGAATTACGAGCAGTACTTC. Translated: CASSQSGRGNYEQYF.

This rearrangement joins TRBV19 to TRBJ2-5, with a possible D match to TRBD1 (5 bases). This CDR3 spans 15 amino acids. Trimming removed 10 bases from V and 5 bases from J, with 23 bases in between. Germline-derived CDR1 and CDR2 are LNHDA and SQIVND (reference sequence). CDR3 in DNA: TGTGCCACCACGGACAAGGCCAGAGGAAGGGAGACCCAGTACTTC. This codes for CATTDKARGRETQYF.

The rearrangement uses TRBV18 and TRBJ1-6; 8 bases are a match to TRBD1. Per germline, CDR1 KGHSH and CDR2 LQKENI. With V trimmed by 9 bases and J by 5 bases, 3 bases remained unmatched. CDR3 length: 13 amino acids. The CDR3 coding sequence is TGTGCCAGTCACAGGGGGGATAATTCACCCCTCCACTTT. Its protein product is CASHRGDNSPLHF.

V usage is TRBV6-1 and J usage is TRBJ1-4; D gene ambiguous. V gave up 2 bases and J gave up 13 bases, with 14 bases separating them. CDR3 length: 13 residues. CDR1 is MNHNS, CDR2 SASEGT, per germline. The CDR3: CASSERSRFGLFF. The CDR3 DNA is TGTGCCAGCAGTGAAAGGTCGCGGTTCGGACTGTTTTTT.

This clone appeared a few times. The chain employs TRBV6-1 and TRBJ2-5; TRBD1 matches 8 bases. Germline V gene sequence: CDR1 MNHNS, CDR2 SASEGT. The CDR3 has 15 amino acids. V trimming: 0 bases; J trimming: 5 bases; junction bases outside the gene matches: 5. The CDR3 bases are TGTGCCAGCAGTGAAGCAGGGACAGGCAGGGAGACCCAGTACTTC. Protein: CASSEAGTGRETQYF.